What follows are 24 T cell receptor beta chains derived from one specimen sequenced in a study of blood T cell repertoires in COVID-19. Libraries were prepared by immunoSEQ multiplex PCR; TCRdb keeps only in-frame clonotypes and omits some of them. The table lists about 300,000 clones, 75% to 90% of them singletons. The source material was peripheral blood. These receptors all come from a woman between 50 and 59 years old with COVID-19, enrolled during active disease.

CDR3 nucleotides: TGCGCCAGCGTAGCGGGAGGGCCGGGGCTCGAGCAGTTCTTC. This translates into CASVAGGPGLEQFF. This chain uses TRBV10-1 with TRBJ2-1, with 11 positions matching TRBD2. There are 14 residues in the CDR3. Germline V CDR1 and CDR2: WNHNN, SYGVQD (reference sequence). The junction had 10 bases not matched to a gene; V was cut back by 8 bases and J by 10 bases.

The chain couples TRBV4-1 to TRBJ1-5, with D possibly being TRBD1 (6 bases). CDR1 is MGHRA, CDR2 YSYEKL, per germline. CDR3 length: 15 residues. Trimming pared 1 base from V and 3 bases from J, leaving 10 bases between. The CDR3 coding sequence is TGCGCCAGCAGCCAAGTTCAGGGGTACAATCAGCCCCAGCATTTT. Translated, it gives CASSQVQGYNQPQHF.

The chain's CDR3 is CASRDTSGYGYTF. The CDR3, as DNA: TGTGCCAGCAGGGACACGAGTGGCTATGGCTACACCTTC. The V gene is TRBV6-5, the J gene TRBJ1-2, with D possibly TRBD1 on 5 matching bases. The CDR3 totals 13 residues. Trimming removed 6 bases from V and 4 bases from J, with 12 bases in between. Germline CDR1 reads MNHEY; CDR2 reads SVGAGI.

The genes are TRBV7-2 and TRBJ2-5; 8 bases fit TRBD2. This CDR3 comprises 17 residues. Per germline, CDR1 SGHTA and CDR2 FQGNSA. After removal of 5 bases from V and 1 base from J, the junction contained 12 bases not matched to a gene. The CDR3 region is CASSPRGNSGTQETQYF. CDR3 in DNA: TGTGCCAGCAGCCCCAGAGGGAATAGCGGGACCCAAGAGACCCAGTACTTC.

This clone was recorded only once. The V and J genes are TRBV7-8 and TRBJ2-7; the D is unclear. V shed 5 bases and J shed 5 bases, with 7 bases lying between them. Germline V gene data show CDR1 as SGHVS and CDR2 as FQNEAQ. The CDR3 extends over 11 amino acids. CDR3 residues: CASSPLNEQYF. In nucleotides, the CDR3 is TGTGCCAGCAGCCCCCTAAACGAGCAGTACTTC.

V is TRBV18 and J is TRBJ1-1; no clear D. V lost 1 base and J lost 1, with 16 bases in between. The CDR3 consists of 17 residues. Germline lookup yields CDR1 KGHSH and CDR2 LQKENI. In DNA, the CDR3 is TGTGCCAGCTCACCACAGCTTACGGTTACAGAGAACACTGAAGCTTTCTTT. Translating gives CASSPQLTVTENTEAFF.

The chain's CDR3 is CATNPIQAERYGYTF. As DNA, the CDR3 is TGTGCCACCAACCCCATTCAGGCAGAACGCTATGGCTACACCTTC. The V gene is TRBV7-6, the J gene TRBJ1-2, with no clear D. Germline CDR1 and CDR2: SGHVS and FNYEAQ. The CDR3 loop spans 15 amino acids. Trimming stripped 10 bases from V and 4 bases from J, with 22 bases between. The full variable domain, in which reference TRBV7-6 and TRBJ1-2 provide the parts outside the CDR3, is GAGVSQSPRYKVTKRGQDVALRCDPISGHVSLYWYRQALGQGPEFLTYFNYEAQQDKSGLPNDRFSAERPEGSISTLTIQRTEQRDSAMYRCATNPIQAERYGYTFGSGTRLTVV.

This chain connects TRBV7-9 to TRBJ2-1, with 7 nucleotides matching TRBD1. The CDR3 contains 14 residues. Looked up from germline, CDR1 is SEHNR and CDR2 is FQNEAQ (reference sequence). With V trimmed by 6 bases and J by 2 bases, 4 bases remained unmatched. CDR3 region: CASSRGGAYNEQFF. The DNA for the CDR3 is TGTGCCAGCAGTAGAGGGGGCGCCTACAATGAGCAGTTCTTC.

CDR3 region: CASSPYRNSDTEAFF. The DNA for the CDR3 is TGTGCCAGCTCACCCTACAGAAACTCGGACACTGAAGCTTTCTTT. The J gene is TRBJ1-1, the V gene TRBV18, with D hard to call. CDR1 KGHSH and CDR2 LQKENI come from the germline V gene. This CDR3 region has 15 residues. With 3 bases removed from V and 3 bases from J, the gap between germline ends came to 14 bases.

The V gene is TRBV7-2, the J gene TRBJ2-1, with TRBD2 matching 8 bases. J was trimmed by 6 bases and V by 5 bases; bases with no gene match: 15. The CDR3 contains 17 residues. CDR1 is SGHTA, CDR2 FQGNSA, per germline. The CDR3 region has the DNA TGTGCCAGCAGCACCCGTCCTGTAGCGGGAATGGGCAATGAGCAGTTCTTC. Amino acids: CASSTRPVAGMGNEQFF.

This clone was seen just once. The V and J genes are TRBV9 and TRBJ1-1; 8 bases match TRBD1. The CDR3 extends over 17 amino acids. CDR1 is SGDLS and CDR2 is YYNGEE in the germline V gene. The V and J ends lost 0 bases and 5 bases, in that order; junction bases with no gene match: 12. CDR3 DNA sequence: TGTGCCAGCAGCGTAGATTGGCAGGGGGCAATGGGGACTGAAGCTTTCTTT. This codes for CASSVDWQGAMGTEAFF.

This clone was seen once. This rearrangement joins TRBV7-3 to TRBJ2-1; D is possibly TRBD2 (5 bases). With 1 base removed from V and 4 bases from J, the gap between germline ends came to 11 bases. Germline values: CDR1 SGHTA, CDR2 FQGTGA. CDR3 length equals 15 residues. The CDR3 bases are TGTGCCAGCAGCTTAATTGTTACTAGGTACAATGAGCAGTTCTTC. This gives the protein CASSLIVTRYNEQFF.

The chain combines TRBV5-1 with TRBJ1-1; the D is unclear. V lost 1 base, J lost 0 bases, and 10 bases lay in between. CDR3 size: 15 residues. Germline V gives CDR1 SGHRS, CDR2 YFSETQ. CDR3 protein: CASSLSPGLNTEAFF. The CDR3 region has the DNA TGCGCCAGCAGCTTGTCTCCAGGATTGAACACTGAAGCTTTCTTT.

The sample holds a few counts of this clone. CDR3 amino acids: CASRFRGQAFF. The CDR3 region has the DNA TGTGCCAGCAGGTTCAGGGGACAAGCTTTCTTT. The rearrangement links TRBV11-1 to TRBJ1-1, with a possible D match to TRBD1 (6 bases). The CDR3 is made up of 11 amino acids. CDR1 and CDR2 from the germline V gene are SGHAT and FQDESV (reference sequence). V dropped 6 bases and J dropped 9 bases, with 11 bases sitting between them.

The CDR3 spells CASSLSSGISYEQYF. The CDR3 nucleotides read TGTGCCAGCAGCTTAAGTAGCGGGATCTCCTACGAGCAGTACTTC. The chain carries TRBV11-3 and TRBJ2-7, with TRBD2 identical over 8 bases. Germline CDR1 and CDR2: SGHNT and YENEEA. The CDR3 runs to 15 residues. Unmatched junction bases numbered 3, after V lost 2 bases and J lost 0 bases.

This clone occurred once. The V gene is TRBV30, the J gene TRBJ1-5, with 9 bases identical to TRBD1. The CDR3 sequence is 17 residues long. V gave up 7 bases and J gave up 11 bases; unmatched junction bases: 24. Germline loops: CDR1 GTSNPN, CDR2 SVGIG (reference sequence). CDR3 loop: CASSPQTGGAVQSAQHF. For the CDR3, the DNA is TGTGCCTCCTCTCCCCAAACAGGGGGCGCGGTGCAATCAGCCCAGCATTTT.

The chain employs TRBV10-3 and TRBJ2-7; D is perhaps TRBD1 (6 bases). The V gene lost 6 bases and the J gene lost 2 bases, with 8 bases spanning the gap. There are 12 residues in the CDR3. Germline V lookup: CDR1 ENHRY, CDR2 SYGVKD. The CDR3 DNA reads TGTGCCATCAGCAGGACAGCCTACGAGCAGTACTTC. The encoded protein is CAISRTAYEQYF.

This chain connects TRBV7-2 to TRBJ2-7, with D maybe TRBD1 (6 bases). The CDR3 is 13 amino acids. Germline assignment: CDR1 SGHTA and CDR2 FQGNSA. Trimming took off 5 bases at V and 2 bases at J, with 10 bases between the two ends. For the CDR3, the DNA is TGTGCCAGCAGCAACCGGGACACCTACGAGCAGTACTTC. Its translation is CASSNRDTYEQYF.

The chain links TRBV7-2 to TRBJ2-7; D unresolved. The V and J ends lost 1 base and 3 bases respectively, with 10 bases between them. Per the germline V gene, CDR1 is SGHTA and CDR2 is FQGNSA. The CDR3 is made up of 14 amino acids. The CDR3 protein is CASSLDGAGYEQYF. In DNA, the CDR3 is TGTGCCAGCAGCTTAGATGGTGCAGGCTACGAGCAGTACTTC.

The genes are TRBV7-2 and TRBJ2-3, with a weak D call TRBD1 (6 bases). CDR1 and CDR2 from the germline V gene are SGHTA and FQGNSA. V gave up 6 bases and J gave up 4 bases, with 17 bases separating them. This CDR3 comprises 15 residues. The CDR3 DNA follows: TGTGCCAGCAGTTATTGGGGCAGGGGAGCAGATACGCAGTATTTT. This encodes CASSYWGRGADTQYF.

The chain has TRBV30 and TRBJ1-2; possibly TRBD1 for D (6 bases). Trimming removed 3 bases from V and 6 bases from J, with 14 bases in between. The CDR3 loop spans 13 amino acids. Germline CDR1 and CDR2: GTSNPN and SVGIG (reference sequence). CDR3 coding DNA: TGTGCCTGGAGGCACAGGGAATGGGATGGCTACACCTTC. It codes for CAWRHREWDGYTF.

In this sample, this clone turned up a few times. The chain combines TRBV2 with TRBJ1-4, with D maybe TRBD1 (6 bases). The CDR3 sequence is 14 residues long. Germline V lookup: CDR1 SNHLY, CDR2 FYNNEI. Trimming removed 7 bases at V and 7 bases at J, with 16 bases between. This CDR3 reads CASNAGGAGEKLFF. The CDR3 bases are TGTGCCAGCAATGCTGGGGGCGCCGGTGAAAAACTGTTTTTT.

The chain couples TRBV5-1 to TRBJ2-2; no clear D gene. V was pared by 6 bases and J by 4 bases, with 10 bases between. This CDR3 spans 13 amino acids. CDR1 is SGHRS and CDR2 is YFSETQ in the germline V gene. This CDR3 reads CASIPGPTGELFF. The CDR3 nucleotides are TGCGCCAGCATCCCGGGTCCCACCGGGGAGCTGTTTTTT. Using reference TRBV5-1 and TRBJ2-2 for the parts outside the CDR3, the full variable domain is KAGVTQTPRYLIKTRGQQVTLSCSPISGHRSVSWYQQTPGQGLQFLFEYFSETQRNKGNFPGRFSGRQFSNSRSEMNVSTLELGDSALYLCASIPGPTGELFFGEGSRLTVL.

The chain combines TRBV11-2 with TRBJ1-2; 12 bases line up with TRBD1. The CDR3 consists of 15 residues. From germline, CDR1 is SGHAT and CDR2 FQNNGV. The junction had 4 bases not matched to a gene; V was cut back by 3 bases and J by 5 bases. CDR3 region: CASSLGQGARYGYTF. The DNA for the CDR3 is TGTGCCAGCAGCTTGGGACAGGGGGCGCGGTATGGCTACACCTTC.